These 29 T cell receptor beta chains were sequenced from one sample in a study of blood T cell repertoires in COVID-19. Assay used: immunoSEQ multiplex PCR; TCRdb lists only in-frame clones, some missing. The sample has 430,000 or so clones, around 90% seen once; the top ten hold less than 0.95%. The specimen was peripheral blood. The receptors here all came from a man aged 18 to 35 with COVID-19, enrolled during active disease.

The V and J genes are TRBV5-8 and TRBJ2-7; 9 nucleotides align to TRBD1. From germline, CDR1 is SGHTS and CDR2 YDEGEE. This CDR3 comprises 15 residues. The V segment lost 4 bases and the J segment 4 bases; nucleotides outside the gene matches: 9. CDR3 protein: CASSLTGTGLYEQYF. The CDR3 DNA follows: TGTGCCAGCAGCCTGACCGGGACAGGGTTGTACGAGCAGTACTTC.

This chain uses TRBV5-5 with TRBJ1-1; TRBD1 matches at 7 bases. Germline values: CDR1 SGHKS, CDR2 YYEKEE (reference sequence). Germline trimming cut 2 bases from V and 11 bases from J; bases unmatched to any gene: 15. The CDR3 spans 15 residues. The DNA of the CDR3 is TGTGCCAGCAGCTTTAGGGACAGCTTGGCGGAGGGGGCTTTCTTT. It encodes CASSFRDSLAEGAFF.

As concerns this clone: One end of the junction does not line up with germline, which may come from a read error. This chain joins TRBV15 and TRBJ2-1; TRBD1 agrees at 8 bases. Per the germline V gene, CDR1 is LNHNV and CDR2 is YYDKDF (reference sequence). CDR3 size: 14 residues. CDR3 sequence (DNA): TGTGCCACCAGCGGAGACAGGGGACGCCATGAGCAGTTCTTC. This sequence encodes CATSGDRGRHEQFF.

The CDR3 region is CASSLASGSGYF. CDR3 bases: TGTGCCAGCAGCTTAGCTAGCGGGAGTGGGTACTTC. V is TRBV11-2 and J is TRBJ2-7; 10 positions match TRBD2. The CDR3 loop spans 12 amino acids. Trimming at V came to 1 base and at J to 12 bases, leaving 3 bases not matched to a gene. Germline V CDR1 and CDR2: SGHAT, FQNNGV.

This chain connects TRBV2 to TRBJ1-2; 9 bases are a match to TRBD1. This CDR3 has 14 amino acids. Per the germline V gene, CDR1 is SNHLY and CDR2 is FYNNEI. V dropped 5 bases and J dropped 4; count of bases not matched to a gene: 5. CDR3 loop: CASSSRTGAYGYTF. The CDR3 DNA is TGTGCCAGCAGTTCCCGGACAGGGGCCTATGGCTACACCTTC.

This chain joins TRBV5-1 and TRBJ2-3; 12 positions match TRBD2. This CDR3 contains 16 residues. V was clipped by 0 bases and J by 5 bases; unmatched bases: 4. Per the germline V gene, CDR1 is SGHRS and CDR2 is YFSETQ. CDR3 region: CASSLASGRAGDTQYF. DNA for the CDR3: TGCGCCAGCAGCTTGGCTAGCGGGAGGGCAGGAGATACGCAGTATTTT.

CDR3 in DNA: TGTGCCAGCAGCTTAGCCGGTAGCGAGCAGTACTTC. It codes for CASSLAGSEQYF. The chain couples TRBV13 to TRBJ2-7; D is unresolved. The germline V gene encodes CDR1 PRHDT and CDR2 FYEKMQ (reference sequence). The CDR3 consists of 12 residues. V lost 1 base and J 6 bases, leaving 7 bases between the germline ends. Filled out from reference TRBV13 and TRBJ2-7, the complete variable domain reads AAGVIQSPRHLIKEKRETATLKCYPIPRHDTVYWYQQGPGQDPQFLISFYEKMQSDKGSIPDRFSAQQFSDYHSELNMSSLELGDSALYFCASSLAGSEQYFGPGTRLTVT.

The chain has TRBV6-1 and TRBJ2-4; possibly TRBD1 for D (7 bases). V lost 3 bases, J lost 3 bases, and 12 bases lay in between. This CDR3 has 15 residues. Germline-derived CDR1 and CDR2 are MNHNS and SASEGT. CDR3 in amino acids: CASSERQGGKNIQYF. Here the CDR3 DNA reads TGTGCCAGCAGTGAGCGACAGGGAGGCAAAAACATTCAGTACTTC.

The rearrangement uses TRBV6-1 and TRBJ2-5; 7 bases are a match to TRBD2. The V gene end was trimmed by 0 bases and the J gene end by 4 bases; junction bases not matched to a gene: 5. From germline, CDR1 is MNHNS and CDR2 SASEGT. The length of the CDR3 is 15 residues. The CDR3 loop reads CASSEAAGMGETQYF. In nucleotides, the CDR3 is TGTGCCAGCAGTGAAGCAGCGGGAATGGGAGAGACCCAGTACTTC.

The J gene is TRBJ1-2, the V gene TRBV12-3 or TRBV12-4, with 9 bases matching TRBD1. V lost 7 bases, J lost 4 bases, and 4 bases stayed unmatched. The CDR3 runs to 13 residues. The CDR3 DNA sequence: TGTGCCAGCATCCCGACAGGGGGCTATGGCTACACCTTC. Its protein product is CASIPTGGYGYTF.

The rearrangement uses TRBV13 and TRBJ2-3; 8 bases agree with TRBD2. CDR3 length equals 19 residues. Trimming removed 5 bases from V and 3 bases from J; junction bases left unmatched: 19. Germline V gene sequence: CDR1 PRHDT, CDR2 FYEKMQ (reference sequence). The CDR3 is CASSPGGAGGAVRTDTQYF. The CDR3, as DNA: TGTGCCAGCAGCCCCGGGGGGGCCGGGGGGGCCGTTAGGACAGATACGCAGTATTTT.

The chain carries TRBV6-6 and TRBJ2-5, with TRBD2 matching 8 bases. Germline CDR1 and CDR2: MNHNY and SVGAGI (reference sequence). The CDR3 sequence is 15 residues long. With 6 bases clipped from V and 5 bases from J, the junction kept 11 bases outside the gene matches. The CDR3 DNA is TGTGCCAGCAGCTCAGGACTAGCCTCAGACGAGACCCAGTACTTC. As protein: CASSSGLASDETQYF.

For the CDR3, the DNA is TGTGCCAGCAGCGCGGACAGCCTCTCTGGAAACACCATATATTTT. Translating it yields CASSADSLSGNTIYF. V gene TRBV9 combines with J gene TRBJ1-3; perhaps TRBD1 as D (6 bases). V was clipped by 3 bases and J by 0 bases, with 10 bases between them. The CDR3 has 15 residues. Germline assignment: CDR1 SGDLS and CDR2 YYNGEE.

This clone appeared a single time. The chain carries TRBV30 and TRBJ1-3; D not resolved. V was clipped by 3 bases and J by 0 bases, with 15 bases between them. This CDR3 is built from 16 residues. Germline assignment: CDR1 GTSNPN and CDR2 SVGIG (reference sequence). CDR3 DNA: TGTGCCTGGAGCCCGGCGAGGGCGAGCTCTGGAAACACCATATATTTT. It specifies CAWSPARASSGNTIYF.

CDR3: CASSFRDRRSEAFF. CDR3 coding DNA: TGTGCCAGCAGCTTCCGGGACAGGAGGTCTGAAGCTTTCTTT. The chain is built from TRBV5-4 and TRBJ1-1; TRBD1 agrees at 8 bases. V trimming: 2 bases; J trimming: 6 bases; junction bases outside the gene matches: 6. The CDR3 length is 14 residues. The germline V gene has CDR1 SGHNT and CDR2 YYREEE (reference sequence).

As regards this clone: A much larger clone differs from this one at a single base, so this may be a read error. This sample also contains other DNA sequences that code for the same CDR3. The chain joins TRBV27 to TRBJ1-5; 10 bases align to TRBD1. This CDR3 spans 15 amino acids. Germline V lookup: CDR1 MNHEY, CDR2 SMNVEV (reference sequence). With V trimmed by 2 bases and J by 3 bases, 1 base remained unmatched. Here the CDR3 reads CASSLGTGANQPQHF. In DNA form, the CDR3 reads TGTGCCAGCAGTTTAGGGACAGGGGCCAATCAGCCCCAGCATTTT.

The chain couples TRBV6-1 to TRBJ2-7; 10 nucleotides agree with TRBD1. V was pared by 3 bases and J by 1 base, with 6 bases of the junction left unmatched. Germline values: CDR1 MNHNS, CDR2 SASEGT. The CDR3 has 16 residues. CDR3 nucleotides: TGTGCCAGCAGTGAGGAGGGACAGGGGACATCCTACGAGCAGTACTTC. It yields the protein CASSEEGQGTSYEQYF.

The CDR3 region is CASSLLTDQPQHF. The CDR3 DNA follows: TGTGCCAGCAGCCTCCTAACGGATCAGCCCCAGCATTTT. The J gene is TRBJ1-5, the V gene TRBV5-8; D uncertain. The length of the CDR3 is 13 residues. V lost 4 bases to trimming and J lost 5 bases, with 10 bases between them. CDR1 is SGHTS and CDR2 is YDEGEE in the germline V gene.

CDR3 residues: CASSNHPSGRAHEQFF. The CDR3 coding sequence is TGCGCCAGCAGCAACCACCCTAGCGGGAGGGCCCATGAGCAGTTCTTC. The V and J genes are TRBV5-1 and TRBJ2-1, with 12 bases aligning to TRBD2. Germline CDR1 SGHRS, CDR2 YFSETQ. The CDR3 has 16 residues. With 4 bases clipped from V and 8 bases from J, the junction kept 10 bases outside the gene matches.

This chain connects TRBV19 to TRBJ2-7, with 7 bases matching TRBD2. Losses at the gene ends were 3 bases for V and 6 bases for J; bases not matched to a gene: 2. The CDR3 is 12 amino acids. Germline V gene data show CDR1 as LNHDA and CDR2 as SQIVND (reference sequence). Here the CDR3 reads CASSIAGVEQYF. For the CDR3, the DNA is TGTGCCAGTAGTATTGCGGGGGTCGAGCAGTACTTC.

CDR3 nucleotides: TGTGCCAGCAGCTTAGACAGAGAACCCCAGCCCCAGCATTTT. It specifies CASSLDREPQPQHF. V usage is TRBV7-8 and J usage is TRBJ1-5; no firm D call. Germline values: CDR1 SGHVS, CDR2 FQNEAQ. Trimming took 1 base from V and 7 from J, leaving 11 bases between them. CDR3 length: 14 amino acids.

The chain recombines TRBV9 with TRBJ1-1; D remains ambiguous. Germline CDR1 reads SGDLS; CDR2 reads YYNGEE. Trimming took off 3 bases at V and 1 base at J, with 7 bases between the two ends. This CDR3 comprises 13 residues. CDR3 in DNA: TGTGCCAGCAGCGATCGACAGAACACTGAAGCTTTCTTT. This translates into CASSDRQNTEAFF.

This chain uses TRBV13 with TRBJ1-5; 7 positions match TRBD1. This CDR3 is 14 amino acids long. Germline values: CDR1 PRHDT, CDR2 FYEKMQ (reference sequence). V lost 5 bases and J lost 3; bases outside the gene matches: 4. The CDR3 is CASSRGQINQPQHF. CDR3 coding DNA: TGTGCCAGCAGCCGGGGACAGATCAATCAGCCCCAGCATTTT.

The J gene is TRBJ2-7, the V gene TRBV5-1; D gene ambiguous. Germline CDR1 is SGHRS and CDR2 is YFSETQ. The V end lost 2 bases, the J end lost 3 bases, and 9 bases lay between the germline ends. The CDR3 sequence is 13 residues long. The CDR3 here is CASSLYTDYEQYF. The CDR3 DNA is TGCGCCAGCAGCTTATATACAGACTACGAGCAGTACTTC.

Ten or more counts support this clone. J is TRBJ1-2 and V is TRBV6-1, with D possibly being TRBD1 (6 bases). This CDR3 contains 15 residues. Between the trimmed V and J ends, which lost 1 base and 4 bases, there was a span of 13 bases. Per the germline V gene, CDR1 is MNHNS and CDR2 is SASEGT. CDR3 sequence (DNA): TGTGCCAGCAGTGAAGGGACAGCCCGTCTCTATGGCTACACCTTC. Residues: CASSEGTARLYGYTF.

V gene TRBV18 combines with J gene TRBJ2-1; D is ambiguous. The germline V gene encodes CDR1 KGHSH and CDR2 LQKENI. The CDR3 extends over 16 amino acids. The germline V and J ends were trimmed by 0 bases and 2 bases, with 11 bases remaining between them. The CDR3 sequence is CASSPPVRSAYNEQFF. CDR3 bases: TGTGCCAGCTCACCACCGGTGCGGAGCGCCTACAATGAGCAGTTCTTC.

This clone was counted a single time. The V gene is TRBV7-2, the J gene TRBJ2-7, with a tentative D call TRBD1 (7 bases). Germline CDR1 and CDR2: SGHTA and FQGNSA. Between the trimmed V and J ends, which lost 4 bases and 1 base, there was a span of 14 bases. The CDR3 loop spans 15 amino acids. The CDR3 DNA is TGTGCCAGCAGCTCTCAGACAGGGAGGTCCTACGAGCAGTACTTC. Translation: CASSSQTGRSYEQYF.

CDR3 in DNA: TGTGCCAGCAGCTTAGGGGGGACAGGACGTAAAAACATTCAGTACTTC. It translates to CASSLGGTGRKNIQYF. The gene calls are TRBV11-3 and TRBJ2-4; TRBD1 matches 8 bases. This CDR3 has 16 residues. V was clipped by 1 base and J by 4 bases; unmatched bases: 6. CDR1 and CDR2 (germline): SGHNT, YENEEA.

J is TRBJ1-2 and V is TRBV5-1; 8 nucleotides agree with TRBD1. V lost 0 bases and J lost 1; bases outside the gene matches: 5. Germline V CDR1 and CDR2: SGHRS, YFSETQ. This CDR3 is 16 amino acids long. As DNA, the CDR3 is TGCGCCAGCAGCTTGGTTGCAGGGGGCGTTAACTATGGCTACACCTTC. Its translation: CASSLVAGGVNYGYTF. Combining the CDR3 with reference TRBV5-1 and TRBJ1-2 gives the whole variable domain KAGVTQTPRYLIKTRGQQVTLSCSPISGHRSVSWYQQTPGQGLQFLFEYFSETQRNKGNFPGRFSGRQFSNSRSEMNVSTLELGDSALYLCASSLVAGGVNYGYTFGSGTRLTVV.